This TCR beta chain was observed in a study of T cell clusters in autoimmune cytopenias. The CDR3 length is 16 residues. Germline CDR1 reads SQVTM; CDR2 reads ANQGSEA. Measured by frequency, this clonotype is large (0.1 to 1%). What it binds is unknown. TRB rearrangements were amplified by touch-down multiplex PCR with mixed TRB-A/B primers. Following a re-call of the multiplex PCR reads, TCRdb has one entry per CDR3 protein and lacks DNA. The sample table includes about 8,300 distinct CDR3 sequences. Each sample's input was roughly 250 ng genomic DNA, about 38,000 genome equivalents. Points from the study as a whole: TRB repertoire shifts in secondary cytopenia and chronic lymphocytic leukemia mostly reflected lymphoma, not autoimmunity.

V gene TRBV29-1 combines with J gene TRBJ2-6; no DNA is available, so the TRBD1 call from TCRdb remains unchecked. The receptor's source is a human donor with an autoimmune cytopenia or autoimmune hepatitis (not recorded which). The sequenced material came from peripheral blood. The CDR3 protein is CSVEDWGSSGANVLTF.